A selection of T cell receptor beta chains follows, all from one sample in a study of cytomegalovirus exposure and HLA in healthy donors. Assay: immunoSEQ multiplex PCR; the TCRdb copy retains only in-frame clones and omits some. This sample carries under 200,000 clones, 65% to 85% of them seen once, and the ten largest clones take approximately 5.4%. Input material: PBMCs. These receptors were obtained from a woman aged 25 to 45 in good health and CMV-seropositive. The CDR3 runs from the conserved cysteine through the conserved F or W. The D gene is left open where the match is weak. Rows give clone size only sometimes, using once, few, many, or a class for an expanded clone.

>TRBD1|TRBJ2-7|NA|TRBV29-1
TGCAGCGCCCGACGGACAGGGAGCTCCTACGAGCAGTACTTC
CSARRTGSSYEQYF
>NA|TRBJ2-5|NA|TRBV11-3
TGTGCCAGCAGCTTAGATAGAAGCGCGGAAGAGACCCAGTACTTC
CASSLDRSAEETQYF
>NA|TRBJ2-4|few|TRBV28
TGTGCCAGCAGTTTCGTAGAGGGTGCCAAAAACATTCAGTACTTC
CASSFVEGAKNIQYF
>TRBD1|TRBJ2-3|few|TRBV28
TGTGCCAGCAGTTCCCGGGACAGGTTCACAGATACGCAGTATTTT
CASSSRDRFTDTQYF
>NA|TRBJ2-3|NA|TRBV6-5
TGTGCCAGCTCTAAAGGGGCGTCCAGGAGAGATACGCAGTATTTT
CASSKGASRRDTQYF
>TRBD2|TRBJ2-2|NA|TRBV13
TGTGCCAGCAGCCTCTACCCCGGGACTAAGAACACCGGGGAGCTGTTTTTT
CASSLYPGTKNTGELFF
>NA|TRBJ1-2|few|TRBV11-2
TGTGCCAGCAGCTTGGGGGGAGTTAATGGCTACACCTTC
CASSLGGVNGYTF
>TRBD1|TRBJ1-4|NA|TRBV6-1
TGTGCCAGCAGCCGACAGGGTACTGAAAAACTGTTTTTT
CASSRQGTEKLFF
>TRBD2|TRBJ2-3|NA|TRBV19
TGTGCCAGTAGTATGACTAGCGGGAGGGCCGCAGATACGCAGTATTTT
CASSMTSGRAADTQYF
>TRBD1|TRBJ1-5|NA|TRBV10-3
TGTGCCATCAGTGAGTCGGGACAGGGGACCGGTCAGCCCCAGCATTTT
CAISESGQGTGQPQHF
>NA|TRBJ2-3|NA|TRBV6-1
TGTGCCAGCAGTGAGGAGGGGTCCCGCACAGATACGCAGTATTTT
CASSEEGSRTDTQYF
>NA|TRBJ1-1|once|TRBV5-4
TGTGCCAGCAGCTTGTCTGGGTGGAGGACTGAAGCTTTCTTT
CASSLSGWRTEAFF
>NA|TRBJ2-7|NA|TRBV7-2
TGTGCCAGCAGCTTCTCCCGGGGGACCCCTGACGAGCAGTACTTC
CASSFSRGTPDEQYF
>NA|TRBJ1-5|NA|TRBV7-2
TGTGCCAGCAGCTTGACAGAAAGCAATCAGCCCCAGCATTTT
CASSLTESNQPQHF
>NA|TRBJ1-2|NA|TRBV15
TGTGCCACCAGCAGAGATCTAGGGACTCACTATGGCTACACCTTC
CATSRDLGTHYGYTF
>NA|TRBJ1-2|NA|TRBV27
TGTGCCAGCAGACCTACAGGACCTGGCGATCTGGGCGGCTACACCTTC
CASRPTGPGDLGGYTF
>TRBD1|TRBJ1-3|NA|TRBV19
TGTGCCACCAGACAGGGGGCGTCTGGAAACACCATATATTTT
CATRQGASGNTIYF
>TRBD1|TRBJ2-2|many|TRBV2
TGTGCCAGCGGGACAGACACCGGGGAGCTGTTTTTT
CASGTDTGELFF
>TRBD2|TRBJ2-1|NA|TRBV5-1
TGCGCCAGCAGCTTGGTAGCGGGGGGGCCGAGCAATGAGCAGTTCTTC
CASSLVAGGPSNEQFF
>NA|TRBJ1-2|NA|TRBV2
TGTGCCAGCAGCTCCGACAGTGACTATGGCTACACCTTC
CASSSDSDYGYTF
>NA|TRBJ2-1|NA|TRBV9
TGTGCCAGCAATTACCGGGAGATCTACAATGAGCAGTTCTTC
CASNYREIYNEQFF
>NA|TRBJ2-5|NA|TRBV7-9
TGTGCCAGCAGCGGGGACACCAAGGCCCGAGAGACCCAGTACTTC
CASSGDTKARETQYF
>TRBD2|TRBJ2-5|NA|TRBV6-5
TGTGCCAGCAGTTACGGACTAGAGGGAGAGACCCAGTACTTC
CASSYGLEGETQYF
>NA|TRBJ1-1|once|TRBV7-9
TGTGCCAGCAGCCCGGGGCAAGGGGGGAACACTGAAGCTTTCTTT
CASSPGQGGNTEAFF
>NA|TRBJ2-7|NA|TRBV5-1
TGCGCCAGCAGCCCCTCGGGTTACGAGCAGTACTTC
CASSPSGYEQYF
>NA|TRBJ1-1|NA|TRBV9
TGTGCCAGCAGCGGCCAACTAAACACTGAAGCTTTCTTT
CASSGQLNTEAFF
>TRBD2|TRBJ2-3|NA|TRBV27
TGTGCCAGCAGGGGGGGGAGGATACCCACAGATACGCAGTATTTT
CASRGGRIPTDTQYF
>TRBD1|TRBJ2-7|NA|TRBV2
TGTGCCAGCAGAGAGACAGGGTCCGTGGCCTACGAGCAGTACTTC
CASRETGSVAYEQYF
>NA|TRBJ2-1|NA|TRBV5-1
TGCGCCAGCAGCTTGGGTGGGGGGACGAGCTCCTACAATGAGCAGTTCTTC
CASSLGGGTSSYNEQFF